The clone carrying this T cell receptor beta chain was counted a few times. Profiled with immunoSEQ multiplex PCR; TCRdb holds only in-frame clones, not every one. In the table there are 200,000 or so clones, 93% of which are singletons. The sample comes from a study of T cell responses to AZD1222 COVID-19 vaccine. CDR3 length equals 13 residues. The V and J ends lost 3 bases and 3 bases respectively, with 9 bases between them. Germline V gives CDR1 MNHEY, CDR2 SMNVEV (reference sequence). The sequence came from an adult who received the AZD1222 COVID-19 vaccine. The genes are TRBV27 and TRBJ2-7; TRBD1 is a possible D gene (5 bases). The sequenced sample was peripheral blood, obtained 28 days after the second AZD1222 dose. In DNA form, the CDR3 reads TGTGCCAGCAGTTTCGGCAGGGACTACGAGCAGTACTTC. It encodes CASSFGRDYEQYF.